What follows are 12 T cell receptor beta chains derived from one specimen sequenced in a study of cytomegalovirus exposure and HLA in healthy donors. PCR involved 60 Vbeta and 13 Jbeta primers. Measured with immunoSEQ multiplex PCR; TCRdb has only the in-frame clones, and not every one. Among under 150,000 clones listed, roughly three quarters were seen once. The sample comprised PBMCs. Receptors originate from a woman aged 45 to 65 in good health and CMV-seronegative.

This chain links TRBV14 with TRBJ2-2, with a possible D match to TRBD1 (6 bases). The CDR3 is made up of 17 amino acids. Trimming took off 1 base at V and 2 bases at J, with 14 bases between the two ends. Germline CDR1 and CDR2: SGHDN and FVKESK. The CDR3, as DNA: TGTGCCAGCAGCCAAGCGGTGTGGGGGCAAAACACCGGGGAGCTGTTTTTT. Protein: CASSQAVWGQNTGELFF.

This clone was counted a few times. The chain links TRBV29-1 to TRBJ2-5, with TRBD1 identical over 7 bases. This CDR3 is 16 amino acids long. CDR1 is SQVTM, CDR2 ANQGSEA, per germline. Germline trimming cut 3 bases from V and 2 bases from J; bases unmatched to any gene: 12. In DNA, the CDR3 is TGCAGCGTTGATCGTATACAGGGGTCGGTGCAAGAGACCCAGTACTTC. Translation: CSVDRIQGSVQETQYF. Using reference TRBV29-1 and TRBJ2-5 for the parts outside the CDR3, the full variable domain is SAVISQKPSRDICQRGTSLTIQCQVDSQVTMMFWYRQQPGQSLTLIATANQGSEATYESGFVIDKFPISRPNLTFSTLTVSNMSPEDSSIYLCSVDRIQGSVQETQYFGPGTRLLVL.

This clone was seen a few times. This rearrangement joins TRBV9 to TRBJ1-6, with D hard to call. Germline loops: CDR1 SGDLS, CDR2 YYNGEE. The CDR3 spans 15 residues. The ends were cut back, 5 bases at V and 8 bases at J, with 17 bases in the middle. CDR3 bases: TGTGCCAGCAGTTCGACAACGACGGATGATTCACCCCTCCACTTT. Translating gives CASSSTTTDDSPLHF.

Here the CDR3 DNA reads TGCGCCAGCAGCTTGGGGGCGAGGGATGAAGCTTTCTTT. This gives the protein CASSLGARDEAFF. The chain employs TRBV5-1 and TRBJ1-1; no clear D gene. The V end lost 0 bases, the J end lost 7 bases, and 10 bases lay between the germline ends. Germline V lookup: CDR1 SGHRS, CDR2 YFSETQ. The CDR3 length is 13 residues.

V usage is TRBV25-1 and J usage is TRBJ1-1; 9 nucleotides line up with TRBD1. The trim removed 2 bases at V and 2 bases at J, leaving 9 bases unmatched. The CDR3 is 17 residues long. Germline V gives CDR1 MGHDK, CDR2 SYGVNS. In nucleotides, the CDR3 is TGTGCCAGCAGTGAACGGGACAGGGAGTTTGGCAACACTGAAGCTTTCTTT. Translated, it gives CASSERDREFGNTEAFF.

CDR3 protein: CASSNRPQGAYEQYF. As DNA, the CDR3 is TGCGCCAGCAGCAACCGACCACAGGGGGCCTACGAGCAGTACTTC. The V gene is TRBV5-1, the J gene TRBJ2-7, with 8 bases identical to TRBD1. The germline V gene has CDR1 SGHRS and CDR2 YFSETQ. J was trimmed by 2 bases and V by 4 bases; bases with no gene match: 8. This CDR3 contains 15 residues.

This clone has only one observation. The chain recombines TRBV6-5 with TRBJ2-7, with a tentative D call TRBD2 (5 bases). Germline V CDR1 and CDR2: MNHEY, SVGAGI. V gave up 2 bases and J gave up 4 bases, with 9 bases separating them. The CDR3 has 13 amino acids. This CDR3 reads CASSYLGRYEQYF. The CDR3 DNA reads TGTGCCAGCAGTTACCTAGGGAGATACGAGCAGTACTTC.

The chain combines TRBV7-6 with TRBJ2-1; the D gene is possibly TRBD1 (6 bases). V dropped 5 bases and J dropped 2 bases, with 19 bases sitting between them. Germline CDR1 is SGHVS and CDR2 is FNYEAQ. This CDR3 is built from 17 residues. The CDR3 DNA reads TGTGCCAGCAGCCGCCAGGACAGAGCTGACCCCTACAATGAGCAGTTCTTC. This codes for CASSRQDRADPYNEQFF.

The chain combines TRBV11-2 with TRBJ1-2, with no clear D. V was clipped by 5 bases and J by 7 bases, with 17 bases between them. Germline assignment: CDR1 SGHAT and CDR2 FQNNGV. The CDR3 is 14 amino acids. The CDR3 is CASSILLGGFGYTF. The CDR3 DNA follows: TGTGCCAGCAGCATCCTCCTTGGCGGATTTGGCTACACCTTC. Filled out from reference TRBV11-2 and TRBJ1-2, the complete variable domain reads EAGVAQSPRYKIIEKRQSVAFWCNPISGHATLYWYQQILGQGPKLLIQFQNNGVVDDSQLPKDRFSAERLKGVDSTLKIQPAKLEDSAVYLCASSILLGGFGYTFGSGTRLTVV.

V usage is TRBV5-1 and J usage is TRBJ1-6; TRBD1 matches at 8 bases. Germline assignment: CDR1 SGHRS and CDR2 YFSETQ. V lost 5 bases to trimming and J lost 7 bases; unmatched junction nucleotides: 5. This CDR3 has 14 residues. CDR3 sequence (DNA): TGCGCCAGCAGTTCGGACAGGGCGAATTCACCCCTCCACTTT. Protein product: CASSSDRANSPLHF.

The chain uses TRBV9 and TRBJ2-7; possible D gene TRBD2, 6 bases. The CDR3 covers 14 residues. CDR1 SGDLS and CDR2 YYNGEE come from the germline V gene. Trimming took off 2 bases at V and 6 bases at J, with 15 bases between the two ends. In DNA, the CDR3 is TGTGCCAGCAGCGTGAGGCCAGGGACTTTCGAGCAGTACTTC. Translated: CASSVRPGTFEQYF.

The J gene is TRBJ1-1, the V gene TRBV20-1; D gene ambiguous. In germline, CDR1 is DFQATT, CDR2 SNEGSKA (reference sequence). Between the trimmed V and J ends, which lost 3 bases and 3 bases, there was a span of 5 bases. The CDR3 runs 11 residues. CDR3 in amino acids: CSASPYTEAFF. The CDR3 nucleotides read TGCAGTGCTAGTCCGTACACTGAAGCTTTCTTT.